The 15 T cell receptor beta chains listed next were all sequenced from one sample in a study of blood T cell repertoires in COVID-19. The repertoire was sequenced with immunoSEQ multiplex PCR; TCRdb's copy has only in-frame clones and lacks some. The data contain about 300,000 clones, around 84% of them singletons. The source material was peripheral blood. These receptors all come from a human donor with COVID-19, enrolled during active disease. The donor label of this sample is uncertain.

The chain combines TRBV6-6 with TRBJ1-3; no reliable D call. The germline V and J ends were trimmed by 7 bases and 1 base, with 14 bases remaining between them. The germline CDR1 and CDR2 sequences are MNHNY and SVGAGI (reference sequence). The CDR3 loop spans 15 amino acids. CDR3 nucleotide sequence: TGTGCCAGCACGTACAGCGGCATGTCTGGAAACACCATATATTTT. Amino acid sequence: CASTYSGMSGNTIYF.

J is TRBJ2-1 and V is TRBV19, with 8 positions matching TRBD1. Germline trimming cut 2 bases from V and 2 bases from J; bases unmatched to any gene: 5. The CDR3 runs to 16 residues. Per the germline V gene, CDR1 is LNHDA and CDR2 is SQIVND (reference sequence). CDR3 sequence: CASSIQDRAAYNEQFF. CDR3 sequence (DNA): TGTGCCAGTAGTATACAGGACAGGGCCGCCTACAATGAGCAGTTCTTC.

A word on this clone: Distinct nucleotide sequences in the sample also encode this CDR3. The chain carries TRBV5-1 and TRBJ2-1; 7 bases agree with TRBD1. The V gene's germline CDR1 is SGHRS and CDR2 YFSETQ. V lost 4 bases and J lost 2; bases outside the gene matches: 6. The CDR3 runs to 15 residues. The CDR3 loop is CASSLGGQPYNEQFF. The DNA of the CDR3 is TGCGCCAGCAGCCTAGGGGGACAGCCCTACAATGAGCAGTTCTTC.

V is TRBV11-3 and J is TRBJ2-1; TRBD1 agrees at 8 bases. The J segment lost 10 bases and the V segment lost 4 bases, leaving 6 bases of the junction unmatched. Germline loops: CDR1 SGHNT, CDR2 YENEEA. The CDR3 is 13 residues long. CDR3 sequence reads: CASSSTTGGEQFF. In DNA form, the CDR3 reads TGTGCCAGCAGCTCAACAACAGGGGGAGAGCAGTTCTTC. Variable domain in full (rest from reference TRBV11-3 and TRBJ2-1): EAGVVQSPRYKIIEKKQPVAFWCNPISGHNTLYWYLQNLGQGPELLIRYENEEAVDDSQLPKDRFSAERLKGVDSTLKIQPAELGDSAVYLCASSSTTGGEQFFGPGTRLTVL.

The chain carries TRBV28 and TRBJ1-1, with 10 bases lining up with TRBD1. The CDR3 is 17 residues long. J gave up 1 base and V 5 bases, and 10 bases lay outside the gene matches. Per the germline V gene, CDR1 is MDHEN and CDR2 is SYDVKM. As DNA, the CDR3 is TGTGCCAGCAGTACCCGGGACAGGGGCCCTAGGAACACTGAAGCTTTCTTT. Encoded protein: CASSTRDRGPRNTEAFF.

In its sample, this clone was seen once. The genes are TRBV19 and TRBJ1-1; the match to TRBD1 covers 8 bases. CDR1 is LNHDA, CDR2 SQIVND, per germline (reference sequence). The CDR3 is 12 amino acids. V was clipped by 10 bases and J by 3 bases; unmatched bases: 4. CDR3 in amino acids: CATTDRDTEAFF. The CDR3 DNA reads as TGTGCCACTACGGACAGGGACACTGAAGCTTTCTTT.

The rearrangement joins TRBV7-9 to TRBJ1-1, with 8 bases lining up with TRBD1. V was pared by 5 bases and J by 1 base, with 9 bases of the junction left unmatched. Germline V gene sequence: CDR1 SEHNR, CDR2 FQNEAQ (reference sequence). This CDR3 has 16 amino acids. For the CDR3, the DNA is TGTGCCAGCAGCCCCAGCCCTGGGACAGGGAACACTGAAGCTTTCTTT. It codes for CASSPSPGTGNTEAFF.

The chain is built from TRBV25-1 and TRBJ1-1; D is unresolved. The germline CDR1 and CDR2 sequences are MGHDK and SYGVNS. V was clipped by 8 bases and J by 4 bases, with 11 bases between them. The length of the CDR3 is 12 residues. DNA of the CDR3: TGTGCCAGCGCGGTGGGGAGCACTGAAGCTTTCTTT. Protein product: CASAVGSTEAFF.

The chain is built from TRBV6-5 and TRBJ1-1; 8 nucleotides line up with TRBD1. Per the germline V gene, CDR1 is MNHEY and CDR2 is SVGAGI. Unmatched junction bases numbered 7, after V lost 5 bases and J lost 8 bases. This CDR3 has 13 amino acids. The CDR3 here is CASSRTRDREAFF. The CDR3 DNA reads as TGTGCCAGCAGTCGCACCCGGGACAGGGAAGCTTTCTTT.

V is TRBV5-1 and J is TRBJ2-5; 14 bases fit TRBD2. The V segment lost 4 bases and the J segment 5 bases; nucleotides outside the gene matches: 7. Germline V CDR1 and CDR2: SGHRS, YFSETQ. This CDR3 comprises 16 residues. CDR3 residues: CASSGTSGSGAETQYF. The CDR3, as DNA: TGCGCCAGCAGCGGGACTAGCGGGAGTGGTGCGGAGACCCAGTACTTC.

The gene calls are TRBV19 and TRBJ2-7, with 7 bases aligning to TRBD1. The CDR3 runs 13 residues. V shed 3 bases and J 2 bases; nucleotides not matched to a gene: 1. The germline CDR1 and CDR2 sequences are LNHDA and SQIVND (reference sequence). The CDR3 DNA reads as TGTGCCAGTAGTATGGACAGGCCCTACGAGCAGTACTTC. As protein: CASSMDRPYEQYF.

This clone was picked up one time. The J gene is TRBJ1-1, the V gene TRBV18; 7 bases are shared with TRBD1. This CDR3 comprises 14 residues. The junction had 10 bases not matched to a gene; V was cut back by 4 bases and J by 8 bases. Germline values: CDR1 KGHSH, CDR2 LQKENI. CDR3 coding DNA: TGTGCCAGCTCACAACTCGGACAGGCCCCCGAAGCTTTCTTT. This gives the protein CASSQLGQAPEAFF.

This clone occurred a few times. At one of its ends the junction is not consistent with the germline gene, which may arise from a read error. The rearrangement links TRBV7-7 to TRBJ2-2, with TRBD2 identical over 7 bases. This CDR3 region has 13 residues. Germline loops: CDR1 SSHAT, CDR2 FNYEAQ (reference sequence). CDR3 nucleotide sequence: TGTGCTAGCAGCTTAACTAGCGCCGGGGAGCTGTTTTTT. As protein: CASSLTSAGELFF. The complete variable domain, with remaining parts taken from reference TRBV7-7 and TRBJ2-2, reads GAGVSQSPRYKVTKRGQDVTLRCDPISSHATLYWYQQALGQGPEFLTYFNYEAQPDKSGLPSDRFSAERPEGSISTLTIQRTEQRDSAMYRCASSLTSAGELFFGEGSRLTVL.

The chain combines TRBV24-1 with TRBJ1-5; unclear D gene. Trimming left V 5 bases short and J 0 bases short, with 16 bases between. The CDR3 is 17 amino acids. Looked up from germline, CDR1 is KGHDR and CDR2 is SFDVKD. The CDR3 bases are TGTGCCACCAGTGTTCAGCTAGCGACATATAGCAATCAGCCCCAGCATTTT. Protein product: CATSVQLATYSNQPQHF.

The chain carries TRBV27 and TRBJ2-5; TRBD1 is a possible D gene (5 bases). Germline-derived CDR1 and CDR2 are MNHEY and SMNVEV (reference sequence). The CDR3 has 13 residues. V lost 3 bases to trimming and J lost 7 bases, with 12 bases between them. DNA for the CDR3: TGTGCCAGCAGTTTGCAGGGCGCCGTGACCCAGTACTTC. Its protein product is CASSLQGAVTQYF.